This T cell receptor beta chain was captured by sequencing in a study of blood T cell repertoires in COVID-19. In the study overall: Specimens from acute and convalescent COVID-19 originated in the United States, Italy and Spain. The analysed material was cDNA or gDNA that came from T cells, B-cell-depleted T cells, or PBMCs.

Source study methods: Scientists estimated how many nucleated cells there were by amplifying reference gene primers. Method: immunoSEQ multiplex PCR; TCRdb's copy keeps in-frame clones and lacks some. V, J and clone size are those of that table, while D and trimming were read from the DNA. The sample has 64,000 or so clones; around 85% are singletons. Per germline, CDR1 LNHDA and CDR2 SQIVND (reference sequence). V gave up 11 bases and J gave up 2 bases, with 18 bases separating them. CDR3 length: 14 residues. This receptor was taken from a man aged 40-50 years with acute or convalescent COVID-19. Source material: peripheral blood. The genes are TRBV19 and TRBJ1-2; a weak D match, TRBD1 (6 bases). The CDR3 here is CASRPAGANYGYTF. Written as DNA, the CDR3 is TGTGCCTCCCGTCCCGCGGGGGCCAACTATGGCTACACCTTC.